This T cell receptor (beta chain) was retrieved from a study of response to subunit inactivated influenza vaccine. Study-level points and caveats: There was a suggestion from the authors that each seasonal influenza vaccination recruits few new T cells.

MiXCR, run by TCRdb on the RT-PCR reads, gives a single entry per CDR3 protein. Here the sample spans around 480,000 distinct CDR3 sequences, over 9.5% being singletons. V lost 4 bases to trimming and J lost 7 bases, with 12 bases between them. Germline-derived CDR1 and CDR2 are SGHRS and YFSETQ. There are 14 residues in the CDR3. This clonotype occurred a few times. Antigen: not known. This TCR was sampled from a man aged 45 to 65 who received an inactivated influenza vaccine. The specimen comprised PBMCs from blood, sampled 45 days after vaccination. The chain links TRBV5-1 to TRBJ1-6; D unresolved. The CDR3 reads CASSLKLPNSPLHF. The CDR3 DNA follows: TGCGCCAGCAGCCTAAAGCTGCCGAATTCACCCCTCCACTTT.